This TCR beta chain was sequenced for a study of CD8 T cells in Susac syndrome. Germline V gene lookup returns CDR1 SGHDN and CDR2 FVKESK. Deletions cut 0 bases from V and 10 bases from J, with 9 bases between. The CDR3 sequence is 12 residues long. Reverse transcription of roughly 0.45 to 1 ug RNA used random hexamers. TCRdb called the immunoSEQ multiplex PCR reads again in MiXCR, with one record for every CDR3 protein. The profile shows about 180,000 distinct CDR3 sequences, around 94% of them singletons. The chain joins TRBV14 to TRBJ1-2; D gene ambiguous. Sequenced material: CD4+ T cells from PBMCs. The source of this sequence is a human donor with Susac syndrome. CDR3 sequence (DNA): TGTGCCAGCAGCCAAGAGGGAGGCATCTACACCTTC. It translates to CASSQEGGIYTF. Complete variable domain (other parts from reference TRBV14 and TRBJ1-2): EAGVTQFPSHSVIEKGQTVTLRCDPISGHDNLYWYRRVMGKEIKFLLHFVKESKQDESGMPNNRFLAERTGGTYSTLKVQPAELEDSGVYFCASSQEGGIYTFGSGTRLTVV.